This TCR beta chain was retrieved from a study of beta chain features in type 1 diabetes. Findings and caveats of the study: TCRB CDR3 length was moderately but significantly reduced in all four CD4+ subsets of Type 1 diabetes patients.

Trimming removed 4 bases from V and 4 bases from J; junction bases left unmatched: 6. Per germline, CDR1 SGHNT and CDR2 YYREEE (reference sequence). CDR3 length: 14 amino acids. On this clone: Its antigen is not identified.

Expressed TCRB transcripts were sequenced, since all the RNA that had been isolated was reverse transcribed. Assay used: immunoSEQ multiplex PCR; TCRdb lists only in-frame clones, some missing. The sample yields 300,000 to 450,000 clones, over 9% seen once. Sequenced sample: central memory CD4+ T cells from blood. This chain connects TRBV5-4 to TRBJ2-5, with 8 positions matching TRBD1. This receptor was identified in a man aged 25 to 40 with type 1 diabetes. Written as DNA, the CDR3 is TGTGCCAGCAGCCCGGCAGGGGGCACAGAGACCCAGTACTTC. This gives the protein CASSPAGGTETQYF.